The subject of this entry is one T cell receptor beta chain. The target of this receptor is not known. The sample holds no much larger clone one base away, and base qualities are not on file. Trimming leaves V shorter by 6 bases and J shorter by 7 bases, with the junction holding 6 bases beyond the gene matches. From the germline V gene, CDR1 is KGHSH and CDR2 is LQKENI. The CDR3 numbers 14 residues from cysteine through phenylalanine. Of all the DNA, just the CDR3 is kept, 42 bases in frame from base 1. To prepare the library, the immunoSEQ multiplex PCR assay was applied. For the multiplex PCR, a mixture combining 60 forward primers for TCR Vbeta segments and 13 reverse primers for TCR Jbeta segments was used. The CDR3 region of rearranged TCR beta genes was amplified from genomic DNA with a multiplex PCR assay. The amplified TCR beta libraries were sequenced on the Illumina HiSeq System as 87-base-pair reads. On the study's bioinformatics: Across the 666 repertoires, a later analysis counted about 81 million unique TCR beta chains, roughly 11 million of which were shared by at least two donors. Raw reads were error-corrected and collapsed into unique sequences with a nearest-neighbor algorithm that merged closely related sequences to remove PCR and sequencing errors. V, D and J gene segments were assigned by aligning CDR3 sequences to IMGT reference sequences. For a sequence to be retained, a match of at least six nucleotides was required to both a V gene segment and a J gene segment. Rearrangements were called productive when the CDR3 lacked stop codons and stayed in frame with V and J; all others were non-productive. CDR3 was defined by IMGT convention, running from the second conserved V-encoded cysteine to the conserved J-encoded phenylalanine. The earlier analysis of about 610 of the donors excluded sequences that lacked an unambiguous match to a single V gene segment. An earlier analysis of a few hundred of the donors classified V segments as functional when productive rearrangements were above 56.7% and as segregating when the standard deviation between donors was above 5%. A statistical classification framework was built for diagnosing cytomegalovirus status from the catalog of TCR beta chain sequences. In a later analysis, TCR nucleotide sequences were compared against IMGT/GENE-DB human TR gene sequences so that V and J genes could be assigned. Using the TCRdist pipeline, a later analysis assigned CDR3 sequences along with most-parsimonious VDJ recombination scenarios. In a later analysis, each TCR beta chain was defined by its CDR3 amino acid sequence together with its V-gene family, and reads without a unique V-gene family were excluded. A later analysis removed several hundred highly shared, low-generation-probability nucleotide sequences to deal with suspected cross-contamination and a sequencing artifact. In a later analysis, a clonal expansion index was calculated for each public chain from normalized within-repertoire ranks of inferred template counts. In a later analysis, generation probabilities were computed with a VDJ recombination model fitted to out-of-frame rearrangements, and the resulting probabilities were checked against IGoR. In a later analysis, hypergeometric tests were used to score TCR-TCR, TCR-HLA and TCR-CMV co-occurrence, with a repertoire-size bias correction applied to TCR pairs. In a later analysis, false discovery rates were estimated by permuting HLA or CMV assignments 20 times. In a later analysis, co-occurring TCRs were grouped using DBSCAN, and TCRdist sequence similarity was added for clustering within HLA-allele-positive subsets. For co-occurrence clustering, repertoires with fewer than 30,000 or more than 120,000 public chains were excluded, along with roughly 5 repertoires with anomalous nucleotide sharing. The immuneACCESS repertoire file appears here via TCRdb, limited to in-frame rearrangements. These files lack a portion of the clones; in checked studies, under half of the deficit traces to unresolved V genes, and the cause of the others is not known. That table gives V, J and clone size, and the DNA gave D and trimming. The sample table holds some 110,000 clones, of which roughly 80% were seen once. 4.5% to 5% of the sample is taken by the ten largest.

This record belongs to a study of cytomegalovirus exposure and HLA in healthy donors (dated by TCRdb to between 2016 and 2019). Study-level background: An earlier analysis of 587 of the donors reported roughly 300 Gb of sequence data and 117 million unique TCR beta sequences obtained from roughly 170 million T cells. An early release that covered 500 to 800 HLA-typed donors contained 300 to 350 gigabases of sequencing data and roughly 84 million unique TCR sequences. Among the roughly 390 genotyped donors, about 85% belonged to the genetic ancestry cluster associated with self-reported Caucasian donors. The study aimed to test whether signatures of past pathogen exposure could be identified by cataloging public T cell receptors. The T cell repertoires of several hundred subjects were profiled by immunosequencing and related to cytomegalovirus serostatus. Along with the approximately 650-subject first cohort, a separate validation cohort of some 130 different subjects was used. High-throughput TCR immunosequencing, statistical association of individual TCRs with disease status, and machine learning were combined to predict cytomegalovirus infection status. A later analysis re-examined previously published TCR beta repertoires from 610 or so donors and added high-resolution HLA genotyping to investigate patterns of TCR occurrence. In the later analysis, no new phenotypic data were used to find candidate immune exposures; instead, reliance was placed on TCR beta sequences and their occurrence across donors. To decide whether each TCR beta V gene segment behaved as functional or pseudogenic, an earlier analysis of some 600 of the donors relied on high-throughput TCR beta sequencing. Donor age, sex, ethnicity and CMV serostatus were compiled alongside the repertoire data. In a later genetic analysis, genome-wide SNP genotypes for about three fifths of the roughly 670 donors were used, and that subset was treated as a discovery cohort. Every repertoire in the discovery cohort had been generated on one and the same sequencing platform. HLA typing covered class I and class II loci at four-digit resolution. Typing coverage varied by locus: roughly 620-640 donors for A, B, C, DRB1 and DQB1; 500 to 550 for DQA1; about 570 for DPA1; under 490 for DPB1. Several DR-DQ haplotypes were treated as single units for association and clustering because of strong linkage in the cohort. Among some 400 genotyped donors of the cohort, an average of about 220,000 unique TCR beta nucleotide sequences was sequenced per donor, of which 15% to 20% were non-productive.

The full study reports these points: Most CMV-associated TCR beta chains appeared to be HLA-restricted in a later analysis, and the HLA associations seemed to be driven largely by CMV exposure. Across donors, most TCR sequences were observed very rarely, whereas some public TCRs were present in many individuals. In both the original and validation cohorts, the classifier was reported to diagnose cytomegalovirus status with high specificity and sensitivity. A few of the identified cytomegalovirus-associated TCR beta chains were confirmed in vitro to be specific for cytomegalovirus antigens. Because counts were too low, more than 15 rarely observed V segments, including chromosome 9 orphons, were excluded from the earlier analysis of several hundred of the donors. The presence/absence analyses assumed that sequencing depth was roughly uniform across donors, and that assumption may not be true. The authors suggested that the approach could potentially be extended to other disease states and immunological phenotypes. In a later analysis, HLA-associated TCR beta chains showed more clonal expansion and lower generation probabilities than non-associated chains that were equally common. Linkage disequilibrium might explain the correlated functional status among segregating V segments, but an unknown experimental factor could not be ruled out. In an earlier analysis of 587 of the donors, most TCR beta V segments were observed in productive rearrangements about 90% or about 30% of the time, broadly matching IMGT annotations. A further reported finding was that TCR beta sequences accurately predicted the HLA-A and HLA-B alleles for most subjects in the first cohort. The only immune exposure information available for the cohort was CMV serostatus. Specific HLA alleles were associated with more than 15,000 TCR beta sequences at a false discovery rate of 0.05 in a later analysis. V-gene and J-gene trimming of TCR beta chains was associated with a missense DCLRE1C variant in a later genetic analysis, and the association was replicated in an independent cohort. Strong co-occurrence of HLA alleles, especially DR and DQ, made assigning TCR associations to individual alleles difficult. In the study, some 160 TCR beta chains were listed as associated with cytomegalovirus. HLA typing was unavailable for some donors at each locus, so association tests used only the typed subset. A later genetic analysis reported fewer N-insertions in productive TCRs among donors in an Asian-associated ancestry cluster than the roughly 700-donor mean. In this cohort, only TCR beta chains were sequenced, and detectable features were limited by the absence of alpha or paired-chain data. The sequencing pipeline was judged likely to have produced a cluster of highly shared sequence variants as a technical artifact. Some IMGT-functional V segments, including TRBV6-2 and TRBV6-3, could not be told apart with the 87-base-pair reads, so those segments were excluded. A later analysis found that TCR association rates varied across HLA loci, with DRB1 alleles showing the most associated TCRs and HLA-C alleles the fewest. In a later analysis, several top co-occurrence clusters were reported to appear linked to parvovirus B19, influenza, CMV and Epstein-Barr virus.

The cohort comprised 550 to 700 healthy bone marrow donors. All cohort members were sampled while nominally healthy, although unrecorded immune exposures were likely present. The donor tested CMV seropositive, placing the donor among the 250 to 350 seropositive members of the cohort. Each donor provided a peripheral blood sample, and peripheral blood mononuclear cells were used for TCR beta sequencing. The Qiagen DNeasy Blood Extraction Kit was used to extract genomic DNA from the blood cell samples. The chain joins TRBV18 to TRBJ1-1; a stretch of 12 junction bases matches TRBD1. This receptor was identified in a man in his fifties in good health and CMV-seropositive. The sequenced sample was PBMCs. This receptor has the CDR3 CASSPGQGAVEAFF. Here is the DNA: TGTGCCAGCTCCCCGGGACAGGGGGCGGTTGAAGCTTTCTTT.